This T cell receptor beta chain came from a study of Tregs in tolerant kidney transplant recipients. Mixed chimerism was transient after nonmyeloablative marrow transplants from related graft donors. J gave up 4 bases and V 4 bases, and 7 bases lay outside the gene matches. This CDR3 contains 17 residues. The germline CDR1 and CDR2 sequences are SGHTA and FQGNSA. Details on this clone: Its target is not known.

Points from the study as a whole: Findings come from small patient numbers and require larger validation.

The assay was immunoSEQ multiplex PCR, and TCRdb's table has in-frame clones only and misses some. The repertoire includes tens of thousands of clones, over 75% of them detected once, and around 1.4% sits in the top ten. The V call is TRBV7-2, the J call TRBJ2-3, with 14 bases that match TRBD2. Sample: CD4+ T cells from blood (PBMCs), taken 24 months after the transplant. This TCR came from a human patient who received a combined kidney and bone marrow transplant. Some T cells may arise from the graft donor. The CDR3 loop reads CASSSQATSGRADTQYF. The DNA of the CDR3 is TGTGCCAGCAGCTCCCAGGCGACTAGCGGGAGGGCAGATACGCAGTATTTT.